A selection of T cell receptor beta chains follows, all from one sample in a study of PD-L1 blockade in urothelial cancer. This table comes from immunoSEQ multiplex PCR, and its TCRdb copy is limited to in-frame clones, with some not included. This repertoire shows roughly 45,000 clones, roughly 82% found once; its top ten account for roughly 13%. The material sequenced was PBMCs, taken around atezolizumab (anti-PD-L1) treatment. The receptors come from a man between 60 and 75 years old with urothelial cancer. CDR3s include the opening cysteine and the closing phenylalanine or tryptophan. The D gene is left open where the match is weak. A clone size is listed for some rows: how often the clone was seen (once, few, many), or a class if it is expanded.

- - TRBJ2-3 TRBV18 TGTGCCAGCTCACCACGTGAGGCAGATACGCAGTATTTT CASSPREADTQYF
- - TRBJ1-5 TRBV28 TGTGCCAGCAGTTATCCGGGGGGCGCGGGCAATCAGCCCCAGCATTTT CASSYPGGAGNQPQHF
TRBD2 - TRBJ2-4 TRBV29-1 TGCAGCGTTGGGTTTACTAGCGGGAGGCATGGGGCCAAAAACATTCAGTACTTC CSVGFTSGRHGAKNIQYF
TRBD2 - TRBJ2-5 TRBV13 TGTGCCAGCAGCTTAGCGGGAGGCGGGGAGACCCAGTACTTC CASSLAGGGETQYF
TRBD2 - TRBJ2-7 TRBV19 TGTGCCAGTAGTATAGCTTGGCGGGAGGCCCCTCCGTACGAGCAGTACTTC CASSIAWREAPPYEQYF
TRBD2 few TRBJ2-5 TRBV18 TGTGCCAGCTCACCACTTGTTAGCGGGGGACAAGAGACCCAGTACTTC CASSPLVSGGQETQYF
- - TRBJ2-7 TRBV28 TGTGCCAGCAGTATCTACTACGAGCAGTACTTC CASSIYYEQYF
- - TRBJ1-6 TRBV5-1 TGCGCCAGCAGACTGGTGGGGGGGGGTAATTCACCCCTCCACTTT CASRLVGGGNSPLHF
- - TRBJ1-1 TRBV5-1 TGCGCCAGCAGCTTGTTCCAGGGAGGGAACACTGAAGCTTTCTTT CASSLFQGGNTEAFF
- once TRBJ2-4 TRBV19 TGTGCCAGTAGTATAAGGGACACCGTAGCCAAAAACATTCAGTACTTC CASSIRDTVAKNIQYF
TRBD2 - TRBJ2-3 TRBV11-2 TGTGCCAGCAGCTTCGGACTAGCGGGGATCACAGATACGCAGTATTTT CASSFGLAGITDTQYF
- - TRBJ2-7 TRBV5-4 TGTGCCAGCAGCAAAGGAACGGGAAAAGGGCTAGGGTCGGAAGAGCAGTACTTC CASSKGTGKGLGSEEQYF
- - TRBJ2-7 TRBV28 TGTGCCAGCAGAAACGGGATAGCCGGGGACGAGCAGTACTTC CASRNGIAGDEQYF
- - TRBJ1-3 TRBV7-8 TGTGCCAGCAGCCCCGGGGTCTCTGGAAACACCATATATTTT CASSPGVSGNTIYF
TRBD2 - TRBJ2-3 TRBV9 TGTGCCAGCAGCGTAGACACTAGCGGGGGGACCACAGATACGCAGTATTTT CASSVDTSGGTTDTQYF
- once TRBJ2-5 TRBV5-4 TGTGCCAGCAGCCAGACCGGGCCACGGGGGGAGACCCAGTACTTC CASSQTGPRGETQYF
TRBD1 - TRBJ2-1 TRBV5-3 TGTGCCAGAAGCTCCCTCGGACAGGGTCCGTACAATGAGCAGTTCTTC CARSSLGQGPYNEQFF
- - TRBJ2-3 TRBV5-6 TGTGCCAGCAGCTTTTGGCCGGGAGTCCTTCCCCAGGATACGCAGTATTTT CASSFWPGVLPQDTQYF
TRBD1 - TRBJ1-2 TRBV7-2 TGTGCCAGCAGCGAATACACAGGGGGTGCTTATGGCTACACCTTC CASSEYTGGAYGYTF
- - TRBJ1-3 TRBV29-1 TGCACCGCGGCAGTCTCTGGAAACACCATATATTTT CTAAVSGNTIYF
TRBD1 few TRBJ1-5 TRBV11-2 TGTGCCAGCAGCTGGGGGACAGGGGGTTGGGGCAATCAGCCCCAGCATTTT CASSWGTGGWGNQPQHF
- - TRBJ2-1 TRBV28 TGTGCCAGCAGTTCGACCGGGATATCCTACAATGAGCAGTTCTTC CASSSTGISYNEQFF
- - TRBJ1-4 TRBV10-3 TGTGCCATCAGTGAGGGACAGTTTAATGAAAAACTGTTTTTT CAISEGQFNEKLFF
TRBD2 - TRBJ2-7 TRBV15 TGTGCCACCAGCAGAGATTTGGGGGGGATCCCCTACGAGCAGTACTTC CATSRDLGGIPYEQYF
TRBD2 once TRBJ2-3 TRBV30 TGTGCCTGGACCAACCGACCGGGACTAGCGGGAGGGCCAGATACGCAGTATTTT CAWTNRPGLAGGPDTQYF
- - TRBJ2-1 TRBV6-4 TGTGCCAGCAGCCATCTCCCCGGGAATGAGCAGTTCTTC CASSHLPGNEQFF
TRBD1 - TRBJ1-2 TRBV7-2 TGTGCCAGCAGTCCCCGGCAGGGGGCGGCTGGCTACACCTTC CASSPRQGAAGYTF
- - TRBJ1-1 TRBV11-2 TGTGCCAGCAGCTTAGATCCGGACACTGAAGCTTTCTTT CASSLDPDTEAFF
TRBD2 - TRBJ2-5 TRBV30 TGTGCCTGGACCGCCACTAGCGGCCCCCAGGAGACCCAGTACTTC CAWTATSGPQETQYF
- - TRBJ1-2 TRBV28 TGTGCCAGCAGTTTGACAGCTAACTATGGCTACACCTTC CASSLTANYGYTF
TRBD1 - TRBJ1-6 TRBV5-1 TGCGCCAGCAAGTGGGACAGGGGAAATTCACCCCTCCACTTT CASKWDRGNSPLHF
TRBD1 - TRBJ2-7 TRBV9 TGTGCCAGCAGCGAAAACAGGGGGCGAGACGAGCAGTACTTC CASSENRGRDEQYF
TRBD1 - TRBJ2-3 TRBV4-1 TGCGCCAGCAGCCAACCCGGACAGGGAGGCACAGATACGCAGTATTTT CASSQPGQGGTDTQYF
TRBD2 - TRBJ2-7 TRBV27 TGTGCCAGCAGTTTACAAAGCGGGAGGACCTACGAGCAGTACTTC CASSLQSGRTYEQYF
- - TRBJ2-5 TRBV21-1 TGTGCCAGCAGCAAGCCACAGGGTAAGGTGTGGCAGACCCAGTACTTC CASSKPQGKVWQTQYF
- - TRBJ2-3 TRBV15 TGTGCCACCAGCAGAGTCTCAGCGACAGATACGCAGTATTTT CATSRVSATDTQYF
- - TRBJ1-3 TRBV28 TGTGCCAGCAGTATAGCTTCTGGAAACACCATATATTTT CASSIASGNTIYF
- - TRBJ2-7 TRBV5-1 TGCGCCAGCAGCGTGACAGGAGAGCAGTACTTC CASSVTGEQYF
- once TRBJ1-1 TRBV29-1 TGCAGCGCCCCCGGGGGTTCGGGTACTGAAGCTTTCTTT CSAPGGSGTEAFF
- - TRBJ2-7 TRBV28 TGTGCCAGCAGCGGTCAGGGTTTTTTAGGAGAGCAGTACTTC CASSGQGFLGEQYF
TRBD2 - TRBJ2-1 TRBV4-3 TGCGCCAGCAGCCAAGAAGGGCTAGCGGGATTTGAGCAGTTCTTC CASSQEGLAGFEQFF
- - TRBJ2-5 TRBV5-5 TGTGCCAGCAGCTTGGTACAGTTGGGAGAGGAGACCCAGTACTTC CASSLVQLGEETQYF
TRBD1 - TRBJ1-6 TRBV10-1 TGCGCCAGCAGTGCCGGACAGGGCTATAATTCACCCCTCCACTTT CASSAGQGYNSPLHF
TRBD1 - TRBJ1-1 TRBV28 TGTGCCAGCAGCCCGCTCGAGGGGGCCGACACTGAAGCTTTCTTT CASSPLEGADTEAFF
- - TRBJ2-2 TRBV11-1 TGTGCCAGCAGCTCCGGTGGTTGGAACACCGGGGAGCTGTTTTTT CASSSGGWNTGELFF
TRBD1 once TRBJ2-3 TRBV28 TGTGCCAGCAGTCTCGACAGGGGCACAGATACGCAGTATTTT CASSLDRGTDTQYF
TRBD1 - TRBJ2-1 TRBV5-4 TGTGCCAGCAGCTCGGTCGGGACAGGGCAGTACAATGAGCAGTTCTTC CASSSVGTGQYNEQFF
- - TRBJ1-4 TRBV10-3 TGTGCCATCAGTGTAGGAGGGAGGGATGAAAAACTGTTTTTT CAISVGGRDEKLFF
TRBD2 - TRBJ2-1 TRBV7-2 TGTGCCAGCAGCTTACGTCGCGGGAGCTATGAGCAGTTCTTC CASSLRRGSYEQFF
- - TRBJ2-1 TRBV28 TGTGCCAGCAGTTCCCGGGAGCTTAGCGTGCGGGTCTCCTACAATGAGCAGTTCTTC CASSSRELSVRVSYNEQFF